A single sample is the source of the 19 T cell receptor beta chains below, sequenced in a study of response to subunit inactivated influenza vaccine. TCRdb fed the RT-PCR reads into MiXCR, producing one record per CDR3 protein. In the table there are about 650,000 distinct CDR3 sequences, around 16% of which are singletons. This material consisted of PBMCs from blood, taken roughly 12 days after vaccination. These receptors all come from a man between 45 and 60 years old who received an inactivated influenza vaccine.

This clonotype appeared a few times. The chain employs TRBV5-1 and TRBJ2-2; D is undetermined. Looked up from germline, CDR1 is SGHRS and CDR2 is YFSETQ. CDR3 length equals 12 residues. V dropped 5 bases and J dropped 9 bases, with 11 bases sitting between them. The CDR3 spells CASSPRDRELFF. The CDR3 bases are TGCGCCAGCAGTCCCCGTGATCGGGAGCTGTTTTTT.

This clonotype was counted only a few times. The chain combines TRBV7-9 with TRBJ1-2, with 8 bases lining up with TRBD1. The CDR3 runs 14 residues. Germline values: CDR1 SEHNR, CDR2 FQNEAQ (reference sequence). Trimming cost V 5 bases and J 8 bases; bases outside gene matches: 10. The CDR3 nucleotides read TGTGCCAGCAGCGCCTCACAGGGGGTGGAGGGCTACACCTTC. It translates to CASSASQGVEGYTF.

This chain uses TRBV7-3 with TRBJ2-2, with 8 bases fitting TRBD2. Germline V lookup: CDR1 SGHTA, CDR2 FQGTGA. The CDR3 extends over 16 amino acids. With V trimmed by 2 bases and J by 0 bases, 2 bases remained unmatched. The CDR3 bases are TGTGCCAGCAGCTTAGTAGCGGGAACGAACACCGGGGAGCTGTTTTTT. It specifies CASSLVAGTNTGELFF.

The gene calls are TRBV28 and TRBJ1-1, with D tentatively TRBD1 (5 bases). The CDR3 consists of 14 residues. CDR1 and CDR2 from the germline V gene are MDHEN and SYDVKM. V gave up 6 bases and J gave up 7 bases, with 18 bases separating them. Written as DNA, the CDR3 is TGTGCCAGCAGCAAAGCCGAGGGACCGTTTGAAGCTTTCTTT. Amino acid sequence: CASSKAEGPFEAFF. The entire variable domain, with the rest obtained from reference TRBV28 and TRBJ1-1, is as follows: DVKVTQSSRYLVKRTGEKVFLECVQDMDHENMFWYRQDPGLGLRLIYFSYDVKMKEKGDIPEGYSVSREKKERFSLILESASTNQTSMYLCASSKAEGPFEAFFGQGTRLTVV.

This clonotype was observed a handful of times. The V and J genes are TRBV24-1 and TRBJ2-2; D gene uncertain. In germline, CDR1 is KGHDR, CDR2 SFDVKD. This CDR3 is 11 amino acids long. The CDR3 DNA sequence: TGTGCGGCAGGACCGAGCGGGGAGCTGTTTTTT. Translating it yields CAAGPSGELFF.

This clonotype was counted at least ten times. V is TRBV9 and J is TRBJ2-1, with D possibly being TRBD1 (5 bases). V gave up 4 bases and J gave up 0 bases, with 14 bases separating them. This CDR3 is built from 16 residues. The V gene's germline CDR1 is SGDLS and CDR2 YYNGEE. CDR3 sequence (DNA): TGTGCCAGCAGCCCCCCTAGGGGTTACTCCTACAATGAGCAGTTCTTC. Its translation is CASSPPRGYSYNEQFF.

The rearrangement links TRBV5-6 to TRBJ1-4; maybe TRBD1 (5 bases). CDR1 SGHDT and CDR2 YYEEEE come from the germline V gene. This CDR3 has 13 residues. With 1 base removed from V and 14 bases from J, the gap between germline ends came to 15 bases. Here the CDR3 reads CASSLRDGRSLFF. CDR3 nucleotide sequence: TGTGCCAGCAGCTTGCGGGACGGCCGTTCGCTGTTTTTT.

In this sample, this clonotype turned up a few times. The chain couples TRBV6-6 to TRBJ2-7, with D maybe TRBD2 (5 bases). V was trimmed by 3 bases and J by 6 bases, leaving 12 bases between them. Germline CDR1 is MNHNY and CDR2 is SVGAGI (reference sequence). The CDR3 loop spans 13 amino acids. The CDR3 loop is CASSYGLATEQYF. CDR3 nucleotides: TGTGCCAGCAGTTATGGACTCGCGACCGAGCAGTACTTC.

This clonotype was seen many times. V gene TRBV12-3 or TRBV12-4 combines with J gene TRBJ1-5; unclear D gene. The CDR3 has 16 residues. V lost 3 bases and J lost 0, with 12 bases in between. The CDR3 protein is CASSFGSGNSNQPQHF. CDR3 nucleotide sequence: TGTGCCAGCAGTTTCGGGTCAGGCAATAGCAATCAGCCCCAGCATTTT.

The chain combines TRBV5-1 with TRBJ2-2; 7 bases map to TRBD1. Looked up from germline, CDR1 is SGHRS and CDR2 is YFSETQ. The CDR3 is 15 residues long. V trimming: 4 bases; J trimming: 5 bases; junction bases outside the gene matches: 8. CDR3 DNA sequence: TGCGCCAGCAGCGCAGACAGGGAATATACCGGGGAGCTGTTTTTT. Translation gives CASSADREYTGELFF.

The V and J genes are TRBV1 and TRBJ2-7; TRBD2 was called by the table and not checked on the DNA. TRBV1 is assigned pseudogene status. The CDR3 is 16 residues long. This chain's CDR3 is CTSSRLAGGPSYEQYF. The CDR3 DNA reads as TGCACCAGCAGCCGACTAGCGGGAGGGCCCTCCTACGAGCAGTACTTC.

This rearrangement joins TRBV12-3 or TRBV12-4 to TRBJ1-2; possible D gene TRBD1, 5 bases. V lost 9 bases to trimming and J lost 7 bases, with 9 bases between them. This CDR3 is 10 amino acids long. The CDR3 coding sequence is TGTGCCAGAGGGAGGGGTGGCTACACCTTC. Its protein is CARGRGGYTF.

This chain joins TRBV9 and TRBJ2-2, with a weak D call TRBD1 (5 bases). V lost 0 bases and J lost 6, with 18 bases in between. The CDR3 runs to 17 residues. Germline CDR1 is SGDLS and CDR2 is YYNGEE. The DNA for the CDR3 is TGTGCCAGCAGCGTAGGGTGGCAGGGCCAAGGGGCCGGGGAGCTGTTTTTT. Translated, it gives CASSVGWQGQGAGELFF.

The V call is TRBV4-3, the J call TRBJ2-7, with TRBD2 as a possible D gene (7 bases). CDR3 size: 16 residues. V was clipped by 1 base and J by 5 bases, with 18 bases between them. Germline V lookup: CDR1 LGHNA, CDR2 YSLEER. CDR3: CASSQAPGGLVDEQYF. The CDR3 nucleotides read TGCGCCAGCAGCCAAGCCCCCGGGGGGCTCGTGGACGAGCAGTACTTC.

A few counts support this clonotype. V usage is TRBV3-1 and J usage is TRBJ1-1; possibly TRBD1 for D (6 bases). Trimming stripped 4 bases from V and 4 bases from J, with 13 bases between. Germline loops: CDR1 LGHDT, CDR2 YNNKEL (reference sequence). The CDR3 is 14 residues long. The DNA of the CDR3 is TGTGCCAGCAGCCGGCGGGACAAGGGCACTGAAGCTTTCTTT. Translated: CASSRRDKGTEAFF.

There are many counts of this clonotype. The rearrangement links TRBV10-3 to TRBJ1-2; D remains ambiguous. CDR1 ENHRY and CDR2 SYGVKD come from the germline V gene. CDR3 size: 14 residues. Trimming removed 11 bases from V and 4 bases from J, with 20 bases in between. CDR3 residues: CASKRLVEGYGYTF. The CDR3 nucleotides are TGTGCCTCCAAGAGACTGGTTGAAGGCTATGGCTACACCTTC.

This clonotype was counted a few times. The V and J genes are TRBV4-2 and TRBJ2-3; 9 bases agree with TRBD2. J gave up 5 bases and V 4 bases, and 10 bases lay outside the gene matches. The V gene's germline CDR1 is LGHNA and CDR2 YNFKEQ. This CDR3 region has 16 residues. The CDR3 sequence: CASSPQAGGRGDTQYF. The CDR3 DNA follows: TGTGCCAGCAGCCCCCAAGCGGGGGGCCGGGGAGATACGCAGTATTTT.

J is TRBJ1-1 and V is TRBV7-2; no clear D. The length of the CDR3 is 15 residues. The ends were cut back, 5 bases at V and 1 base at J, with 14 bases in the middle. Germline CDR1 SGHTA, CDR2 FQGNSA. CDR3 nucleotides: TGTGCCAGCAGCCCTAGGCCCGGACCGAACACTGAAGCTTTCTTT. It translates to CASSPRPGPNTEAFF.

This chain joins TRBV2 and TRBJ2-7; D unclear. The CDR3 totals 13 residues. Germline V CDR1 and CDR2: SNHLY, FYNNEI. The V gene lost 10 bases and the J gene lost 3 bases, with 16 bases spanning the gap. CDR3 loop: CATSVQRHYEQYF. The CDR3 coding sequence is TGTGCCACCTCGGTTCAGAGGCACTACGAGCAGTACTTC.